The T cell receptor beta chain under discussion was sequenced for a study of blood T cell repertoires in COVID-19. Study background: Italy, Spain and the United States were the sources of the convalescent and acute COVID-19 samples. PBMCs, B-cell-depleted T cells, or T cells provided the cDNA or gDNA that made up the material.

Per the original methods: Estimation of nucleated cell counts relied on the amplification of reference gene primers. Sequenced by immunoSEQ multiplex PCR; TCRdb stores in-frame clones only, minus some. That table furnishes V, J and clone size, whereas the DNA furnished D and trimming. This sample has roughly 120,000 clones, with 78% found just once. This clone has just one count. This clonotype originated in a man between 70 and 80 years old with acute or convalescent COVID-19. Sequenced: peripheral blood.

CDR3 sequence (DNA): TGTGCCAGCACACAGGGCCTGAACTATGGCTACACCTTC. Residues: CASTQGLNYGYTF. The chain links TRBV9 to TRBJ1-2; the D gene is possibly TRBD1 (6 bases). The germline V gene has CDR1 SGDLS and CDR2 YYNGEE. V lost 6 bases to trimming and J lost 2 bases, with 11 bases between them. This CDR3 contains 13 residues.